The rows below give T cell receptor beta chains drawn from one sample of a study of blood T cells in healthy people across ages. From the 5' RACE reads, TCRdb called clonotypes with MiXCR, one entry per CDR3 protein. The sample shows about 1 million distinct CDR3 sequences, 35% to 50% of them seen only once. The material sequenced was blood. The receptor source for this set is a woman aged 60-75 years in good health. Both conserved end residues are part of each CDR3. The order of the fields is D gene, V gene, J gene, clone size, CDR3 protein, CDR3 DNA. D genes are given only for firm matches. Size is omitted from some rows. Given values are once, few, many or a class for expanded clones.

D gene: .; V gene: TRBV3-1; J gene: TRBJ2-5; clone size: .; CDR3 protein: CASSQEASFQETQYF; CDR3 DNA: TGTGCCAGCAGCCAAGAGGCCAGCTTTCAAGAGACCCAGTACTTC
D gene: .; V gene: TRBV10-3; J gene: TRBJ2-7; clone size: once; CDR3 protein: CAISKSGPYEQYF; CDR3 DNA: TGTGCCATCAGTAAGTCAGGGCCCTACGAGCAGTACTTC
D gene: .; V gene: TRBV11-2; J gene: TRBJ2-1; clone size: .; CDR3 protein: CASSQGYGRHNEQFF; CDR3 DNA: TGTGCCAGCAGCCAGGGGTACGGGAGGCACAATGAGCAGTTCTTC
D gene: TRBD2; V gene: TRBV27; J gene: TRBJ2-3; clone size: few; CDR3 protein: CAANPFGVAGVEDTQYF; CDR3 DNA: TGTGCCGCGAACCCCTTCGGCGTAGCGGGAGTGGAAGATACGCAGTATTTT
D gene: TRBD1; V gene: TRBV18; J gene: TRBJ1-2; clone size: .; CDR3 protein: CASSPKGQARPNYGYTF; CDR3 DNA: TGTGCCAGCTCACCAAAGGGACAGGCCCGTCCTAACTATGGCTACACCTTC
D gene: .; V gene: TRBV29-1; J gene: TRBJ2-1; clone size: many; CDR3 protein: CSVAGTPGNNEQFF; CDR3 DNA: TGCAGCGTCGCCGGGACTCCCGGGAACAATGAGCAGTTCTTC
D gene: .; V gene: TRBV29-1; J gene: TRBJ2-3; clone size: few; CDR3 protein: CSVHQGWVQYF; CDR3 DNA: TGCAGCGTTCACCAGGGGTGGGTGCAGTATTTT
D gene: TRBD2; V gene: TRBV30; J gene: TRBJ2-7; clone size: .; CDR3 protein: CAWGLLAGVSYEQYF; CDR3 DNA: TGTGCTTGGGGGCTTTTAGCGGGAGTGTCCTACGAGCAGTACTTC
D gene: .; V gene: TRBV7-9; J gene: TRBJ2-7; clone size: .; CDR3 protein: CASSLEPGAKQYF; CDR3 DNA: TGTGCCAGCAGCTTAGAACCAGGGGCAAAGCAGTACTTC
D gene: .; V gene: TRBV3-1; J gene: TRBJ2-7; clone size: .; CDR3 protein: CASSQDRASSEQYF; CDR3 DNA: TGTGCCAGCAGCCAAGATCGGGCTAGCAGTGAGCAGTACTTC
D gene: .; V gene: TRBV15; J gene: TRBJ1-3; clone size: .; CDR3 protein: CATSRDRGLSSGNTIYF; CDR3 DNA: TGTGCCACCAGCAGAGATAGGGGACTTAGCTCTGGAAACACCATATATTTT
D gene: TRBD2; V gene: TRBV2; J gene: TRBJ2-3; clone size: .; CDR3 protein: CASSPGLASNTDTQYF; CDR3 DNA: TGTGCCAGCAGCCCGGGACTAGCATCGAACACAGATACGCAGTATTTT
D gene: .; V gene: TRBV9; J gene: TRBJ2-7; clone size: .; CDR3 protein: CASSRLSSSYNEQYF; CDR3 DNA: TGTGCCAGCAGTAGACTGTCGAGCTCCTACAATGAGCAGTACTTC
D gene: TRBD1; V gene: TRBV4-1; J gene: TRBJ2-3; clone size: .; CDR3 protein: CASSQDRGQRGDTQYF; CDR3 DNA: TGCGCCAGCAGCCAAGATCGGGGACAGAGAGGAGATACGCAGTATTTT
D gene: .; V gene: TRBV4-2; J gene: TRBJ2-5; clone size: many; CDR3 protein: CASSRAQETQYF; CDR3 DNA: TGTGCCAGCAGCCGGGCCCAAGAGACCCAGTACTTC
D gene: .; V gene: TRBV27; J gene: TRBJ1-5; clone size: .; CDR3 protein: CASSFQGPSNQPQHF; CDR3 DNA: TGTGCCAGCAGTTTCCAGGGACCTAGCAATCAGCCCCAGCATTTT
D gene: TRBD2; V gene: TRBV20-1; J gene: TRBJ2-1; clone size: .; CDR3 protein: CSARDRTSGAHEQFF; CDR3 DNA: TGCAGTGCTAGAGATAGAACTAGCGGAGCGCATGAGCAGTTCTTC
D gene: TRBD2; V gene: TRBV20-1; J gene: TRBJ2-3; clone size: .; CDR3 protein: CSAFGRATDTQYF; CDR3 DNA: TGCAGTGCTTTCGGGAGGGCGACAGATACGCAGTATTTT
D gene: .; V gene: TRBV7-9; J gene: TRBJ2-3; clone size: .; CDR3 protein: CASSLAPGTPPPHTQYF; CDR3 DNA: TGTGCCAGCAGCTTAGCGCCCGGGACACCGCCACCTCATACGCAGTATTTT
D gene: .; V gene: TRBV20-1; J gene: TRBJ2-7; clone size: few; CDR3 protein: CSARDRSAITYEQYF; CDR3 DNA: TGCAGTGCTAGAGATCGATCGGCTATAACCTACGAGCAGTACTTC
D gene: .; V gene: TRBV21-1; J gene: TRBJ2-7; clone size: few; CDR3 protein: CASSNGPREYF; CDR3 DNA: TGTGCCAGCAGCAACGGCCCTAGGGAGTACTTC
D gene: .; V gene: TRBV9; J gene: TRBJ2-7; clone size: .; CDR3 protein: CASSGSGEQYF; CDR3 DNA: TGTGCCAGCAGCGGTTCCGGAGAGCAGTACTTC
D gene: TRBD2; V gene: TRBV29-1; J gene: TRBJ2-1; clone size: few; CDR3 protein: CSVDGFLAGGPSLRNEQFF; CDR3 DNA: TGCAGCGTTGACGGCTTTCTAGCGGGAGGGCCCTCGTTAAGGAATGAGCAGTTCTTC
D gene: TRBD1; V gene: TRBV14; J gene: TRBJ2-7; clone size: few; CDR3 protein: CASSRRTGGQNEQYF; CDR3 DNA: TGTGCCAGCAGCCGACGGACAGGGGGTCAAAACGAGCAGTACTTC
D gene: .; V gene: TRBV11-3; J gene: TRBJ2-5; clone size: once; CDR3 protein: CASSLGASPQETQYF; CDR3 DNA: TGTGCCAGCAGCTTAGGGGCAAGCCCCCAGGAGACCCAGTACTTC
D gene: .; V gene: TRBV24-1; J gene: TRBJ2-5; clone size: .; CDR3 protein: CATSDSGLQETQYF; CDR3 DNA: TGTGCCACCAGTGATTCGGGACTCCAAGAGACCCAGTACTTC
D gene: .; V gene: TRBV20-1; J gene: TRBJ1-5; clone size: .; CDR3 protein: CSARVTENQPQHF; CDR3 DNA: TGCAGTGCTAGAGTCACTGAGAATCAGCCCCAGCATTTT
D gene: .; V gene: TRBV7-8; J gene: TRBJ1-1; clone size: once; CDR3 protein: CASTLRGTEAFF; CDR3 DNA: TGTGCCAGCACCCTCAGAGGGACTGAAGCTTTCTTT